The 24 T cell receptor beta chains listed next were all sequenced from one sample in a study. TCRdb re-called the RT-PCR reads with MiXCR, one entry per CDR3 protein. The table includes about 700,000 distinct CDR3 sequences, 12% to 15% detected once. The material sequenced was memory CD4+ T cells from blood. The receptor set was obtained from a female donor in good health, serving as a healthy control.

This clonotype was seen many times. V is TRBV20-1 and J is TRBJ2-1; D is unresolved. Germline-derived CDR1 and CDR2 are DFQATT and SNEGSKA (reference sequence). Trimming took 5 bases from V and 5 from J, leaving 13 bases between them. The CDR3 is 13 residues long. In nucleotides, the CDR3 is TGCAGTGCTCCGGCTAGGATCGACAATGAGCAGTTCTTC. The encoded protein is CSAPARIDNEQFF.

This chain links TRBV7-9 with TRBJ1-1; D not certain. Germline lookup yields CDR1 SEHNR and CDR2 FQNEAQ (reference sequence). The V end was cut by 2 bases, the J end by 5 bases, with 9 bases between. The CDR3 has 13 residues. As DNA, the CDR3 is TGTGCCAGCAGCTTAAATCAGCGGACTGAAGCTTTCTTT. Translating gives CASSLNQRTEAFF.

Turning to this clonotype: The junction differs from germline at one of its ends, possibly a read error. The chain couples TRBV5-1 to TRBJ2-2, with 13 nucleotides matching TRBD2. Looked up from germline, CDR1 is SGHRS and CDR2 is YFSETQ. This CDR3 has 17 amino acids. CDR3 in DNA: TGCGCCAGCAGCCTCACAGGGACTAGCGGGAACCCCGGGGAGCTGTTTTTT. It translates to CASSLTGTSGNPGELFF. The full variable domain, in which reference TRBV5-1 and TRBJ2-2 provide the parts outside the CDR3, is KAGVTQTPRYLIKTRGQQVTLSCSPISGHRSVSWYQQTPGQGLQFLFEYFSETQRNKGNFPGRFSGRQFSNSRSEMNVSTLELGDSALYLCASSLTGTSGNPGELFFGEGSRLTVL.

This clonotype was recorded a few times. The chain combines TRBV7-2 with TRBJ2-7; unclear D gene. The CDR3 extends over 14 amino acids. V shed 1 base and J shed 0 bases, with 7 bases lying between them. Germline-derived CDR1 and CDR2 are SGHTA and FQGNSA. As DNA, the CDR3 is TGTGCCAGCAGCTTAGATTTCGGCTCCTACGAGCAGTACTTC. Amino acids: CASSLDFGSYEQYF.

This chain joins TRBV6-1 and TRBJ1-4; D is unclear. The germline V gene has CDR1 MNHNS and CDR2 SASEGT. This CDR3 comprises 14 residues. V dropped 4 bases and J dropped 7 bases, with 13 bases sitting between them. The CDR3 sequence: CASSADGRSEKLFF. As DNA, the CDR3 is TGTGCCAGCAGTGCAGACGGGCGCAGTGAAAAACTGTTTTTT.

This clonotype was picked up many times. The gene calls are TRBV20-1 and TRBJ2-1, with TRBD2 matching 10 bases. The CDR3 has 14 residues. Germline V gene data show CDR1 as DFQATT and CDR2 as SNEGSKA (reference sequence). V shed 6 bases and J 8 bases; nucleotides not matched to a gene: 10. DNA of the CDR3: TGCAGTGCCCTTAGCGGGGGGTCTAGGGATGAGCAGTTCTTC. As protein: CSALSGGSRDEQFF.

This clonotype was seen ten or more times. The V call is TRBV5-1, the J call TRBJ2-3; no clear D. The ends were cut back, 6 bases at V and 0 bases at J, with 8 bases in the middle. Germline V gene data show CDR1 as SGHRS and CDR2 as YFSETQ. The CDR3 is 13 amino acids. CDR3 region: CASTLPSTDTQYF. CDR3 sequence (DNA): TGCGCCAGCACCCTTCCGAGCACAGATACGCAGTATTTT.

In this sample, this clonotype turned up a few times. The chain employs TRBV7-2 and TRBJ1-1, with TRBD1 identical over 10 bases. In germline, CDR1 is SGHTA, CDR2 FQGNSA. V was clipped by 3 bases and J by 7 bases; unmatched bases: 5. There are 14 residues in the CDR3. In DNA form, the CDR3 reads TGTGCCAGCAGCTTCTCCGGACAGGGGGTTGAAGCTTTCTTT. It codes for CASSFSGQGVEAFF.

This clonotype has only a few counts. The J gene is TRBJ1-2, the V gene TRBV7-2, with D tentatively TRBD1 (5 bases). With 2 bases removed from V and 7 bases from J, the gap between germline ends came to 11 bases. The CDR3 totals 13 residues. Germline V lookup: CDR1 SGHTA, CDR2 FQGNSA. DNA of the CDR3: TGTGCCAGCAGCTTACTCAGGGAAGGTGGCTACACCTTC. This gives the protein CASSLLREGGYTF.

This clonotype has just a few counts. The chain has TRBV5-1 and TRBJ2-1, with TRBD1 identical over 8 bases. Germline lookup yields CDR1 SGHRS and CDR2 YFSETQ. This CDR3 has 13 amino acids. V trimming: 7 bases; J trimming: 7 bases; junction bases outside the gene matches: 7. As DNA, the CDR3 is TGCGCCAGCTGGCTTCAGGGGGCAAATGAGCAGTTCTTC. Its translation is CASWLQGANEQFF.

The chain recombines TRBV15 with TRBJ1-2, with D possibly TRBD1 on 6 matching bases. The CDR3 has 16 residues. The V gene's germline CDR1 is LNHNV and CDR2 YYDKDF (reference sequence). V was clipped by 8 bases and J by 2 bases, with 21 bases between them. The CDR3 region has the DNA TGTGCCACCTCACAGGGAGCTCTTGTCCTCAACTATGGCTACACCTTC. Residues: CATSQGALVLNYGYTF.

The chain is built from TRBV12-3 or TRBV12-4 and TRBJ1-5; D unclear. The ends were cut back, 3 bases at V and 2 bases at J, with 11 bases in the middle. The CDR3 totals 15 residues. CDR3 loop: CASSFWGSGNQPQHF. CDR3 nucleotide sequence: TGTGCCAGCAGTTTTTGGGGTTCGGGCAATCAGCCCCAGCATTTT.

This clonotype was seen at least ten times. V usage is TRBV5-1 and J usage is TRBJ2-5; TRBD1 is a possible D gene (6 bases). Per germline, CDR1 SGHRS and CDR2 YFSETQ. The V end lost 1 base, the J end lost 2 bases, and 12 bases lay between the germline ends. CDR3 length: 15 amino acids. In DNA, the CDR3 is TGCGCCAGCAGCTTGCAGGGACAACCGCAAGAGACCCAGTACTTC. It yields the protein CASSLQGQPQETQYF.

The chain joins TRBV3-1 to TRBJ2-4, with D possibly matching TRBD2 (5 bases). This CDR3 spans 13 amino acids. Germline loops: CDR1 LGHDT, CDR2 YNNKEL (reference sequence). V dropped 2 bases and J dropped 7 bases, with 9 bases sitting between them. The CDR3 nucleotides read TGTGCCAGCAGCCAACGTCGGGGTAACATTCAGTACTTC. Translation gives CASSQRRGNIQYF. The full variable domain, rest sourced from reference TRBV3-1 and TRBJ2-4, is DTAVSQTPKYLVTQMGNDKSIKCEQNLGHDTMYWYKQDSKKFLKIMFSYNNKELIINETVPNRFSPKSPDKAHLNLHINSLELGDSAVYFCASSQRRGNIQYFGAGTRLSVL.

The chain has TRBV27 and TRBJ2-7; 11 bases line up with TRBD2. The V and J ends lost 6 bases and 6 bases, in that order; junction bases with no gene match: 7. The CDR3 spans 14 residues. Germline assignment: CDR1 MNHEY and CDR2 SMNVEV (reference sequence). CDR3 region: CASSLLAGVLEQYF. The CDR3 DNA is TGTGCCAGCAGCCTACTAGCGGGAGTACTCGAGCAGTACTTC.

This clonotype came up a few times. The chain is built from TRBV30 and TRBJ2-7, with unresolved D. Trimming took off 0 bases at V and 1 base at J, with 13 bases between the two ends. This CDR3 is 15 amino acids long. Germline CDR1 is GTSNPN and CDR2 is SVGIG (reference sequence). The CDR3 nucleotides read TGTGCCTGGAGTGTCGCGACGTCCGGATCCTACGAGCAGTACTTC. This translates into CAWSVATSGSYEQYF. Looking up the rest from reference TRBV30 and TRBJ2-7 gives the full variable domain: SQTIHQWPATLVQPVGSPLSLECTVEGTSNPNLYWYRQAAGRGLQLLFYSVGIGQISSEVPQNLSASRPQDRQFILSSKKLLLSDSGFYLCAWSVATSGSYEQYFGPGTRLTVT.

J is TRBJ1-1 and V is TRBV18, with a weak D call TRBD1 (5 bases). V shed 4 bases and J shed 6 bases, with 18 bases lying between them. CDR3 length: 15 amino acids. Looked up from germline, CDR1 is KGHSH and CDR2 is LQKENI. CDR3 amino acids: CASSLTGTSGAEAFF. The CDR3 nucleotides read TGTGCCAGCTCACTAACCGGGACCTCCGGGGCTGAAGCTTTCTTT.

The chain carries TRBV3-1 and TRBJ1-1; D is unresolved. The CDR3 contains 12 residues. The germline V gene has CDR1 LGHDT and CDR2 YNNKEL (reference sequence). V shed 7 bases and J shed 7 bases, with 13 bases lying between them. The CDR3 here is CASTRGQNEAFF. CDR3 nucleotides: TGTGCCAGCACCCGCGGGCAGAATGAAGCTTTCTTT.

This chain uses TRBV7-9 with TRBJ2-7; possibly TRBD2 for D (5 bases). The germline V gene encodes CDR1 SEHNR and CDR2 FQNEAQ (reference sequence). The V and J ends lost 0 bases and 7 bases respectively, with 16 bases between them. The CDR3 is 15 amino acids. The CDR3 is CASSLAPGSSREQYF. The CDR3 bases are TGTGCCAGCAGCTTAGCGCCGGGGTCTTCTCGGGAGCAGTACTTC.

The chain links TRBV20-1 to TRBJ1-2; D not resolved. Deletions cut 5 bases from V and 0 bases from J, with 10 bases between. The V gene's germline CDR1 is DFQATT and CDR2 SNEGSKA (reference sequence). The CDR3 is 13 amino acids. The CDR3 nucleotides are TGCAGTGCTCCGACACCAACTAACTATGGCTACACCTTC. Protein product: CSAPTPTNYGYTF.

CDR3 bases: TGTGCCACCAGTGAAGCGGGACAGCAAGAGACCCAGTACTTC. Encoded protein: CATSEAGQQETQYF. The chain links TRBV24-1 to TRBJ2-5; D tentatively fits TRBD1 or TRBD2 (7 bases each). Germline-derived CDR1 and CDR2 are KGHDR and SFDVKD. Between the trimmed V and J ends, which lost 4 bases and 2 bases, there was a span of 10 bases. CDR3 length: 14 residues.

This clonotype has just one count. The CDR3 loop is CASTGTGFSPLHF. The CDR3 coding sequence is TGTGCCAGCACCGGGACAGGGTTTTCACCCCTCCACTTT. The chain couples TRBV7-9 to TRBJ1-6; TRBD1 aligns across 9 bases. Germline CDR1 reads SEHNR; CDR2 reads FQNEAQ (reference sequence). The CDR3 consists of 13 residues. Trimming cost V 7 bases and J 9 bases; bases outside gene matches: 4.

This clonotype was seen only a few times. This chain uses TRBV12-3 or TRBV12-4 with TRBJ1-2, with a tentative D call TRBD1 (6 bases). Trimming took off 6 bases at V and 8 bases at J, with 22 bases between the two ends. The CDR3 extends over 15 amino acids. This chain's CDR3 is CASRKADGGRGGYTF. The CDR3 coding sequence is TGTGCCAGCAGGAAAGCGGACGGGGGGCGCGGGGGCTACACCTTC.

The chain carries TRBV5-1 and TRBJ2-7, with D possibly matching TRBD1 (6 bases). The CDR3 runs 13 residues. V was shortened by 4 bases and J by 5 bases, with 13 bases between the two germline ends. Germline V CDR1 and CDR2: SGHRS, YFSETQ. This CDR3 reads CASSIGKGDEQYF. The DNA for the CDR3 is TGCGCCAGCAGCATTGGAAAGGGGGACGAGCAGTACTTC. The entire variable domain, with the rest obtained from reference TRBV5-1 and TRBJ2-7, is as follows: KAGVTQTPRYLIKTRGQQVTLSCSPISGHRSVSWYQQTPGQGLQFLFEYFSETQRNKGNFPGRFSGRQFSNSRSEMNVSTLELGDSALYLCASSIGKGDEQYFGPGTRLTVT.